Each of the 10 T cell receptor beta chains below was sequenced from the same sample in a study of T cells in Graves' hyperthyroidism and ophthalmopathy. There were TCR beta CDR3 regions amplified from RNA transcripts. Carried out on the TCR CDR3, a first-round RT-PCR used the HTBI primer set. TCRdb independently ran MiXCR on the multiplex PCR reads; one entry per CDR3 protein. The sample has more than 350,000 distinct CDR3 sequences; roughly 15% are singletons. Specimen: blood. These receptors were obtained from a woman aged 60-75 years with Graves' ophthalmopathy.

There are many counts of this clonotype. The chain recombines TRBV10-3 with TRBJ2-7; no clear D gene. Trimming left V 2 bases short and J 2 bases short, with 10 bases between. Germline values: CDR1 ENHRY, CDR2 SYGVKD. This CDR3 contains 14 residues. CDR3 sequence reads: CAISEAAGPYEQYF. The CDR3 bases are TGTGCCATCAGTGAGGCGGCAGGCCCCTACGAGCAGTACTTC.

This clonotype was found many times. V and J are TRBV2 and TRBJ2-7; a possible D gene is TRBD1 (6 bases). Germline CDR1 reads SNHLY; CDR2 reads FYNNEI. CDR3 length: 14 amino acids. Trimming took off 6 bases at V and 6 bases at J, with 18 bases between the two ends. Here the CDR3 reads CASRGPGHLAEQYF. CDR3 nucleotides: TGTGCCAGCAGGGGCCCGGGACATTTGGCCGAGCAGTACTTC.

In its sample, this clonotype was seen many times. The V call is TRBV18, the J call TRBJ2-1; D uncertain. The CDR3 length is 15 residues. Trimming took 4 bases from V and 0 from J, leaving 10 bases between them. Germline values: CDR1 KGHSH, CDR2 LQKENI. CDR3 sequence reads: CASSRGSSSYNEQFF. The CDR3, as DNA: TGTGCCAGCTCACGTGGCAGTAGCTCCTACAATGAGCAGTTCTTC.

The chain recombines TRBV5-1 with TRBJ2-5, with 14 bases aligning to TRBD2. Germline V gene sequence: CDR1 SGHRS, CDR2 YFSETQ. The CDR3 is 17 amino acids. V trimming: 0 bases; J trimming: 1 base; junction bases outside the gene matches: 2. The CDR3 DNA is TGCGCCAGCAGCTTGGGACTAGCGGGAGGGACCCAAGAGACCCAGTACTTC. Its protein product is CASSLGLAGGTQETQYF.

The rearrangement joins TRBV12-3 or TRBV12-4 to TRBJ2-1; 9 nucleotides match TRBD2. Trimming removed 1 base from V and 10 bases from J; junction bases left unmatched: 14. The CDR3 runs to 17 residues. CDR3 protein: CASSLVYLAGKLWEQFF. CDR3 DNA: TGTGCCAGCAGTTTAGTTTATCTAGCGGGAAAATTGTGGGAGCAGTTCTTC.

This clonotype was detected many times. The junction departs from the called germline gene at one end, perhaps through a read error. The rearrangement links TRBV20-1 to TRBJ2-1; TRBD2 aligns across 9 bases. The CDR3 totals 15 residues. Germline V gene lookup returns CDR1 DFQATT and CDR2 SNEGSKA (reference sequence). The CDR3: CSARGRTSAYNEEFF. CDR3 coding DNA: TGCAGTGCTAGAGGAAGGACTAGCGCCTACAATGAGGAGTTCTTC.

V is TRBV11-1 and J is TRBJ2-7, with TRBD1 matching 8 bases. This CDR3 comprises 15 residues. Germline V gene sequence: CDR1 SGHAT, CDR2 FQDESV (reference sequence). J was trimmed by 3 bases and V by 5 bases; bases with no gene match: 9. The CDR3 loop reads CASSPLGQGDYEQYF. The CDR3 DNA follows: TGTGCCAGCAGCCCCCTCGGACAGGGCGACTACGAGCAGTACTTC.

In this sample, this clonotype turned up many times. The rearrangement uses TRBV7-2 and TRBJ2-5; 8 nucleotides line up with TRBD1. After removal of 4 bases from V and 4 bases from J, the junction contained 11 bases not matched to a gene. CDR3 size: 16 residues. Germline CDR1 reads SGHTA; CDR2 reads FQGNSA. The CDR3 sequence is CASSSHSTGVLETQYF. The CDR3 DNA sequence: TGTGCCAGCAGCTCGCATTCGACAGGGGTGTTAGAGACCCAGTACTTC.

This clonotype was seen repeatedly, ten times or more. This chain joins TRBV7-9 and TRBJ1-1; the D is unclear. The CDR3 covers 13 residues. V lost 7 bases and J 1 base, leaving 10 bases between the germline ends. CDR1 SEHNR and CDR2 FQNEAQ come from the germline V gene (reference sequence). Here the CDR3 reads CASIAGSNTEAFF. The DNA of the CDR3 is TGTGCCAGCATTGCAGGCTCGAACACTGAAGCTTTCTTT.

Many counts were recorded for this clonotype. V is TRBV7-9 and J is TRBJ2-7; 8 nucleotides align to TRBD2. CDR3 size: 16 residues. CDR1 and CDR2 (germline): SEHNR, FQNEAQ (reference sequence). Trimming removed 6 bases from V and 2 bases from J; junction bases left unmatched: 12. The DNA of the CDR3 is TGTGCCAGCAGTTCACCGGGACTAGGTTCCCCCTACGAGCAGTACTTC. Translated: CASSSPGLGSPYEQYF.